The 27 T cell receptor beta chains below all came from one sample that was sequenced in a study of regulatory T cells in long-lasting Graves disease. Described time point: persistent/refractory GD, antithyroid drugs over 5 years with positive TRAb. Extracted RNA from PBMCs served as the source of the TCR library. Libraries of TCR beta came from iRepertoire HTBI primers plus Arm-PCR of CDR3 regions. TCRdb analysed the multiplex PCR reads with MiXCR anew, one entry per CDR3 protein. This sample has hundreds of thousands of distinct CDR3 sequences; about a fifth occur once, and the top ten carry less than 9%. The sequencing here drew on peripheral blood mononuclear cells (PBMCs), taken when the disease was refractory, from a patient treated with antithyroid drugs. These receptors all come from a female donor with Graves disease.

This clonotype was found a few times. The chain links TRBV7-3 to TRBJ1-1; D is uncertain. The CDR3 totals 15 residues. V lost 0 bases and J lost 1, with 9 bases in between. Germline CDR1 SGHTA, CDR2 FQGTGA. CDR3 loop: CASSLTAEPNTEAFF. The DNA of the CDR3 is TGTGCCAGCAGCTTAACGGCAGAGCCGAACACTGAAGCTTTCTTT.

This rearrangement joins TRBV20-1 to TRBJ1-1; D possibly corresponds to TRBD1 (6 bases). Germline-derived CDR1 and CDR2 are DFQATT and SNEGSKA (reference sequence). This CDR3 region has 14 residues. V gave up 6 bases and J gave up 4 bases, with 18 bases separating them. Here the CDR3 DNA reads TGCAGTGCGAGAAGGGACAAGTCGGGCACTGAAGCTTTCTTT. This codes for CSARRDKSGTEAFF.

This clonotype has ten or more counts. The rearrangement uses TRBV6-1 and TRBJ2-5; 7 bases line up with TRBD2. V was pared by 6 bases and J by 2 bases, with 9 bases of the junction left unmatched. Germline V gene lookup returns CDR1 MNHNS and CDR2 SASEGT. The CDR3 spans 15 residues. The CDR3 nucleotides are TGTGCCAGCAGCGGGGGGAAGGCACCACAAGAGACCCAGTACTTC. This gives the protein CASSGGKAPQETQYF.

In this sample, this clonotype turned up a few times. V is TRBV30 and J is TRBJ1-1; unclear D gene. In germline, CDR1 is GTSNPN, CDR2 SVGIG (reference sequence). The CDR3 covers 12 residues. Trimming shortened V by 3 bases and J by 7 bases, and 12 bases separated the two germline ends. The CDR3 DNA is TGTGCCTGGAGCCCCAATGGATATGAAGCTTTCTTT. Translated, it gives CAWSPNGYEAFF.

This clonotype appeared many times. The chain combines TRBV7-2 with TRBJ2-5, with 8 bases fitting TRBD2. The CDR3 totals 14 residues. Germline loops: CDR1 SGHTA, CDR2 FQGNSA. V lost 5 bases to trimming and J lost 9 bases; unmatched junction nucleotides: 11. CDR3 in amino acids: CASSRLAGTFAQYF. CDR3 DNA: TGTGCCAGCAGCCGTCTAGCGGGCACATTTGCCCAGTACTTC.

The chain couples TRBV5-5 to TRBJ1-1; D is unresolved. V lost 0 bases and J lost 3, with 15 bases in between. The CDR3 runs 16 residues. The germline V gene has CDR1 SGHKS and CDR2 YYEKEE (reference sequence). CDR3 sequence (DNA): TGTGCCAGCAGCTTGGGAGACGCGGGTTCGGACACTGAAGCTTTCTTT. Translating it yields CASSLGDAGSDTEAFF.

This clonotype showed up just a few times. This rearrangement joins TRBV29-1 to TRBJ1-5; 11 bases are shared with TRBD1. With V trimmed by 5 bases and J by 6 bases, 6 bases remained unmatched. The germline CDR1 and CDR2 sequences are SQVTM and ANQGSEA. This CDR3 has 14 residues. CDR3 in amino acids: CSVRTGGEGQPQHF. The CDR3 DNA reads TGCAGCGTTCGGACAGGGGGCGAGGGTCAGCCCCAGCATTTT.

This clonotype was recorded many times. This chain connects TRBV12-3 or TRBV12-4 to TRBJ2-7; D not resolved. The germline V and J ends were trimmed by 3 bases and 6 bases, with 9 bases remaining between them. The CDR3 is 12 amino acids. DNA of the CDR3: TGTGCCAGCAGTTTTAGAGTAACCGAGCAGTACTTC. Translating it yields CASSFRVTEQYF.

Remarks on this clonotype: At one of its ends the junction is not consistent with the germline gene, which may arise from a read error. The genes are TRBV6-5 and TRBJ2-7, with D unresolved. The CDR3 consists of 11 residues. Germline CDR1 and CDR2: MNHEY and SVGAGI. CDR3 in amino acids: CASTYGDEQYF. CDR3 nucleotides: TGTGCCAGCACTTACGGCGACGAGCAGTACTTC.

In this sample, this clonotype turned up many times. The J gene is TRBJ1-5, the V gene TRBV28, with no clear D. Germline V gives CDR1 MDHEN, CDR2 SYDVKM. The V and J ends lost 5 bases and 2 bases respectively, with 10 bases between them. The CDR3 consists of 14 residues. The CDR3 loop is CASSPSLGNQPQHF. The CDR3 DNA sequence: TGTGCCAGCAGTCCCAGTTTAGGCAATCAGCCCCAGCATTTT.

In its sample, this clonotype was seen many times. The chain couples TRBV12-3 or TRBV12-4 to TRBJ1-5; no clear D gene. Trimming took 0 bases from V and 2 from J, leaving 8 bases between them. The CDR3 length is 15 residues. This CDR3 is CASSLALTGNQPQHF. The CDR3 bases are TGTGCCAGCAGTTTAGCCCTTACAGGCAATCAGCCCCAGCATTTT.

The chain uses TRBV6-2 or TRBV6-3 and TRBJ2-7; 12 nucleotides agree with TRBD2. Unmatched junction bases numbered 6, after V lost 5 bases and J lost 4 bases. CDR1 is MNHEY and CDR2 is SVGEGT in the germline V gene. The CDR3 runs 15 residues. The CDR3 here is CASSATSGRGYEQYF. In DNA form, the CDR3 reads TGTGCCAGCAGTGCGACTAGCGGGAGAGGTTACGAGCAGTACTTC.

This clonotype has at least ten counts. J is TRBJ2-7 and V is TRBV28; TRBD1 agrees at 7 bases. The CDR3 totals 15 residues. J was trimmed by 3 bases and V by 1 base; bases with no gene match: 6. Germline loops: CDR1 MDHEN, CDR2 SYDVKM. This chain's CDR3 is CASSLLYGTDYEQYF. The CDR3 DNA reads TGTGCCAGCAGTTTATTGTACGGGACAGACTACGAGCAGTACTTC.

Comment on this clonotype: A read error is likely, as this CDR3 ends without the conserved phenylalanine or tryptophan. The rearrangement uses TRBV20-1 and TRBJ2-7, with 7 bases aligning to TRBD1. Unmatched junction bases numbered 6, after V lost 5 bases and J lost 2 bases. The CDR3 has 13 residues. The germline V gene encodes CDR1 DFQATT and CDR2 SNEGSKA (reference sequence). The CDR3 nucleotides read TGCAGTGCTCGGACAGGTTCCCCCTACGAGCAGTACCTC. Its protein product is CSARTGSPYEQYL.

CDR3 sequence: CASSGAGTGNDIQYF. CDR3 nucleotides: TGTGCCAGCAGTGGCGCCGGGACAGGGAACGACATTCAGTACTTC. V is TRBV3-1 and J is TRBJ2-4; TRBD1 agrees at 9 bases. CDR1 and CDR2 (germline): LGHDT, YNNKEL (reference sequence). This CDR3 region has 15 residues. J was trimmed by 8 bases and V by 6 bases; bases with no gene match: 11.

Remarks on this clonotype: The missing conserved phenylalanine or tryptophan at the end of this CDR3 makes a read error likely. CDR3 protein: CASSYGDRGYGYTL. The CDR3 DNA follows: TGTGCCAGCAGTTATGGGGACAGGGGCTATGGCTACACCCTC. V gene TRBV6-9 combines with J gene TRBJ1-2, with TRBD1 matching over 10 bases. The CDR3 extends over 14 amino acids. CDR1 MNHGY and CDR2 SVAAGI come from the germline V gene. V lost 2 bases, J lost 4 bases, and 1 base stayed unmatched.

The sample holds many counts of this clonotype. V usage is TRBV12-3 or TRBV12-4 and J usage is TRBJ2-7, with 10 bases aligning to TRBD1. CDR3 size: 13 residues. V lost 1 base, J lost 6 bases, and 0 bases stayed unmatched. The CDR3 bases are TGTGCCAGCAGTTTAGGGACAGGGGGCGAGCAGTACTTC. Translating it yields CASSLGTGGEQYF.

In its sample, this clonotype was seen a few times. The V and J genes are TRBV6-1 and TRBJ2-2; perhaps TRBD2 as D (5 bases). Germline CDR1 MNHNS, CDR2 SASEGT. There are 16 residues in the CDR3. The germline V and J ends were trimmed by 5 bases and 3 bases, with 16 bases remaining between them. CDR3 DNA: TGTGCCAGCAGTACATACCACGGAGGCGACACCGGGGAGCTGTTTTTT. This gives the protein CASSTYHGGDTGELFF.

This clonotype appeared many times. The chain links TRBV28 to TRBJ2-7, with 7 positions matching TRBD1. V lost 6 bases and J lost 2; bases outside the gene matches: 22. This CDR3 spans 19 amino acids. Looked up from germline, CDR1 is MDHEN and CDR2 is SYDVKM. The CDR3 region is CASSPIGRDSHRGPYEQYF. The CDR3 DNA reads TGTGCCAGCAGCCCGATAGGCCGGGACAGCCACCGCGGGCCCTACGAGCAGTACTTC.

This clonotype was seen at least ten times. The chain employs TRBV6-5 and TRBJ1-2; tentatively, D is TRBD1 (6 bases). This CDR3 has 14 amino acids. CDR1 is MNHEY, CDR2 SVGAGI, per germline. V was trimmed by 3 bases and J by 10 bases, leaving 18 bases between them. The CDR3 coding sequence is TGTGCCAGCAGTTATGCCCAGGGGATGGACGACTACACCTTC. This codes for CASSYAQGMDDYTF.

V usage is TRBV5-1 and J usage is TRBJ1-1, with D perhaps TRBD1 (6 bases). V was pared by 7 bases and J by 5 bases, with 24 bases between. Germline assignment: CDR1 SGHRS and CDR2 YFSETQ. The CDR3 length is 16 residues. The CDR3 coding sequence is TGCGCCAGCGGGGCTCGGGGGGGGCCTTATGAGACTGAAGCTTTCTTT. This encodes CASGARGGPYETEAFF.

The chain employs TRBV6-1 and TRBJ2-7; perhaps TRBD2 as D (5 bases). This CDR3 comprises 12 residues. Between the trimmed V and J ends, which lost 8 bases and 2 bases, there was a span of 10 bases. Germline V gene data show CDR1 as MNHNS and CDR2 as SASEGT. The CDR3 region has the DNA TGTGCCAGCGATTTCGGGACCTACGAGCAGTACTTC. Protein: CASDFGTYEQYF.

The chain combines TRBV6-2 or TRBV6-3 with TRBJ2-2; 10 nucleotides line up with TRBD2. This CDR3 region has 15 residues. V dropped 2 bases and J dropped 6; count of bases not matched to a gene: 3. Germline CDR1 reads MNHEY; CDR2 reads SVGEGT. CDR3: CASSYSGRAAGELFF. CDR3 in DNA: TGTGCCAGCAGTTACAGCGGGAGGGCCGCCGGGGAGCTGTTTTTT.

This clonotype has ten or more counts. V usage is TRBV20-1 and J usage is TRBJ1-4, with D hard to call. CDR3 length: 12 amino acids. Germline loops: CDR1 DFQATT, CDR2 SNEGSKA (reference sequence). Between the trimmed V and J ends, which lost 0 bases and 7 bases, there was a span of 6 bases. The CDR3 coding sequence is TGCAGTGCTAGAGATCAGAGTGAAAAACTGTTTTTT. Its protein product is CSARDQSEKLFF.

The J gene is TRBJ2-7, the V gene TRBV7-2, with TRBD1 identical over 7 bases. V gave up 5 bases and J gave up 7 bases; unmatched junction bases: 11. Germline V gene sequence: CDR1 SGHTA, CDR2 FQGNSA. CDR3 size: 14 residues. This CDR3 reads CASSPRQGGWEQYF. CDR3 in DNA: TGTGCCAGCAGCCCGAGACAGGGTGGGTGGGAGCAGTACTTC.

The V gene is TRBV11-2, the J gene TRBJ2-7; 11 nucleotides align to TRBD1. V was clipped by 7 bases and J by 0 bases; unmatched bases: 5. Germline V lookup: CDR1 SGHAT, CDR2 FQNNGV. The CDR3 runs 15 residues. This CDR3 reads CASTTGQGVSYEQYF. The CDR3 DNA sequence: TGTGCCAGCACTACGGGACAGGGGGTCTCCTACGAGCAGTACTTC.

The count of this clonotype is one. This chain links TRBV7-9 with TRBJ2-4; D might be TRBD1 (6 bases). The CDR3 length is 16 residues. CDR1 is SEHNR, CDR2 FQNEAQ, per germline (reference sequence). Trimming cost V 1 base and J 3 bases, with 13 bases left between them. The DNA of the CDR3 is TGTGCCAGCAGCTTAGTGGCCAGGGGCGGCAAAAACATTCAGTACTTC. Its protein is CASSLVARGGKNIQYF.